Listed here are 19 T cell receptor beta chains from one sample, sequenced in a study of CD8 T cells in ankylosing spondylitis. Overall study findings and caveats: Made up of eight highly homologous variants, a TCR beta motif appeared characteristic of ankylosing spondylitis blood.

TCRdb redid the calling of the 5' RACE reads with MiXCR, one entry per CDR3 protein. This repertoire shows a few hundred thousand distinct CDR3 sequences, under 20% found once; its top ten account for over 1%. The antigens of these receptors remain unknown. Sequenced material: blood, either unsorted or a sorted T cell fraction (not recorded which). All receptors derive from a male donor with ankylosing spondylitis.

This clonotype was counted ten times or more. This chain links TRBV20-1 with TRBJ2-7; 8 bases agree with TRBD1. The V gene end was trimmed by 6 bases and the J gene end by 5 bases; junction bases not matched to a gene: 9. The CDR3 has 13 amino acids. Per the germline V gene, CDR1 is DFQATT and CDR2 is SNEGSKA (reference sequence). CDR3 sequence: CSAYSGGRDEQYF. Written as DNA, the CDR3 is TGCAGTGCGTATTCAGGGGGCCGGGACGAGCAGTACTTC.

This clonotype has only a few counts. CDR3 in DNA: TGTGCCAGCAGCCCCCAGGACCTGGATGGCTACACCTTC. This encodes CASSPQDLDGYTF. The rearrangement links TRBV7-9 to TRBJ1-2; D call uncertain. The CDR3 sequence is 13 residues long. The germline gives CDR1 SEHNR, CDR2 FQNEAQ (reference sequence). The V end lost 5 bases, the J end lost 6 bases, and 13 bases lay between the germline ends.

This clonotype has just a few counts. J is TRBJ1-1 and V is TRBV5-1; weak D call: TRBD1 (6 bases). The germline CDR1 and CDR2 sequences are SGHRS and YFSETQ. V was cut by 3 bases and J by 4 bases, with 13 bases left in between. CDR3 length: 14 residues. This chain's CDR3 is CASSSQGDGTEAFF. The CDR3, as DNA: TGCGCCAGCAGCTCACAGGGTGATGGCACTGAAGCTTTCTTT. The complete variable domain, with remaining parts taken from reference TRBV5-1 and TRBJ1-1, reads KAGVTQTPRYLIKTRGQQVTLSCSPISGHRSVSWYQQTPGQGLQFLFEYFSETQRNKGNFPGRFSGRQFSNSRSEMNVSTLELGDSALYLCASSSQGDGTEAFFGQGTRLTVV.

The sample holds a few counts of this clonotype. The chain links TRBV18 to TRBJ2-1; the D is unclear. V was clipped by 2 bases and J by 0 bases, with 14 bases between them. Per germline, CDR1 KGHSH and CDR2 LQKENI. The length of the CDR3 is 17 residues. CDR3 region: CASSPDRVTVSYNEQFF. The CDR3 region has the DNA TGTGCCAGCTCACCAGATAGGGTAACAGTCTCCTACAATGAGCAGTTCTTC.

The sample holds a few counts of this clonotype. The chain recombines TRBV18 with TRBJ2-7; 8 bases align to TRBD1. Trimming at V came to 5 bases and at J to 4 bases, leaving 7 bases not matched to a gene. This CDR3 contains 14 residues. Germline values: CDR1 KGHSH, CDR2 LQKENI. The CDR3 DNA follows: TGTGCCAGCTCAAACGGACAGGGTGGGTACGAGCAGTACTTC. Encoded protein: CASSNGQGGYEQYF. The full variable domain, completed using reference TRBV18 and TRBJ2-7, is NAGVMQNPRHLVRRRGQEARLRCSPMKGHSHVYWYRQLPEEGLKFMVYLQKENIIDESGMPKERFSAEFPKEGPSILRIQQVVRGDSAAYFCASSNGQGGYEQYFGPGTRLTVT.

This clonotype occurred a few times. The chain has TRBV6-5 and TRBJ1-2; D gene unclear. The V gene's germline CDR1 is MNHEY and CDR2 SVGAGI. The CDR3 loop spans 14 amino acids. The germline V and J ends were trimmed by 4 bases and 1 base, with 10 bases remaining between them. CDR3 region: CASSSLTYNYGYTF. CDR3 DNA: TGTGCCAGCAGTTCCCTGACATATAACTATGGCTACACCTTC.

This clonotype was seen ten or more times. The chain recombines TRBV7-9 with TRBJ2-5; D not certain. The V gene's germline CDR1 is SEHNR and CDR2 FQNEAQ (reference sequence). The V end was cut by 0 bases, the J end by 5 bases, with 4 bases between. The CDR3 has 12 amino acids. CDR3 amino acids: CASSLAMETQYF. The DNA of the CDR3 is TGTGCCAGCAGCTTAGCTATGGAGACCCAGTACTTC.

This clonotype was counted only a few times. The chain uses TRBV30 and TRBJ1-3; no reliable D call. CDR3 length: 14 residues. Deletions cut 4 bases from V and 3 bases from J, with 13 bases between. Germline lookup yields CDR1 GTSNPN and CDR2 SVGIG (reference sequence). CDR3 bases: TGTGCCTGGACCCCAGCTGGGATTGGAAACACCATATATTTT. It specifies CAWTPAGIGNTIYF.

The chain joins TRBV2 to TRBJ2-7; D not resolved. The CDR3 is 11 residues long. Germline values: CDR1 SNHLY, CDR2 FYNNEI. Trimming left V 2 bases short and J 5 bases short, with 4 bases between. CDR3 nucleotide sequence: TGTGCCAGCAGTGAAAAGCACGAGCAGTACTTC. It yields the protein CASSEKHEQYF.

V and J are TRBV5-1 and TRBJ2-1, with 10 bases fitting TRBD2. Germline V gene sequence: CDR1 SGHRS, CDR2 YFSETQ. Germline trimming cut 4 bases from V and 4 bases from J; bases unmatched to any gene: 8. There are 16 residues in the CDR3. CDR3 sequence reads: CASSRIAGGGYNEQFF. For the CDR3, the DNA is TGCGCCAGCAGCCGAATAGCGGGAGGTGGTTACAATGAGCAGTTCTTC.

This sequence joins TRBV5-1 and TRBJ1-6; 9 nucleotides agree with TRBD1. Germline V gene data show CDR1 as SGHRS and CDR2 as YFSETQ. The ends lost 5 bases at V and 9 bases at J; junction bases unmatched: 9. This CDR3 contains 15 residues. In DNA, the CDR3 is TGCGCCAGCAGTCCACCGGGACAGGGTGGTTCACCCCTCCACTTT. This codes for CASSPPGQGGSPLHF.

The CDR3 DNA reads TGTGCCAGCAGCACCGGGACGGGGGGAAACACCATATATTTT. Amino acids: CASSTGTGGNTIYF. The rearrangement links TRBV28 to TRBJ1-3; TRBD1 is a possible D gene (5 bases). Germline V gene lookup returns CDR1 MDHEN and CDR2 SYDVKM. This CDR3 has 14 amino acids. V dropped 6 bases and J dropped 4 bases, with 13 bases sitting between them.

This clonotype was counted a few times. The V gene is TRBV20-1, the J gene TRBJ1-1; 8 bases map to TRBD1. The junction had 9 bases not matched to a gene; V was cut back by 5 bases and J by 1 base. CDR3 size: 15 residues. Germline CDR1 reads DFQATT; CDR2 reads SNEGSKA (reference sequence). The CDR3 here is CSAVRGDRPNTEAFF. In nucleotides, the CDR3 is TGCAGTGCTGTGCGCGGGGACAGGCCGAACACTGAAGCTTTCTTT.

The chain employs TRBV6-5 and TRBJ2-3; possible D gene TRBD1, 5 bases. The CDR3 length is 15 residues. Per germline, CDR1 MNHEY and CDR2 SVGAGI. V was clipped by 0 bases and J by 5 bases, with 12 bases between them. The chain's CDR3 is CASSYSGQERDTQYF. CDR3 bases: TGTGCCAGCAGTTACTCGGGGCAGGAGCGAGATACGCAGTATTTT.

V usage is TRBV6-5 and J usage is TRBJ1-2; D is undetermined. Germline-derived CDR1 and CDR2 are MNHEY and SVGAGI. This CDR3 has 11 amino acids. The ends were cut back, 8 bases at V and 6 bases at J, with 10 bases in the middle. The CDR3 region has the DNA TGTGCCAGCCTTGGGAAGGATGGCTACACCTTC. Translated: CASLGKDGYTF.

J is TRBJ1-2 and V is TRBV3-1, with 8 bases aligning to TRBD1. The germline CDR1 and CDR2 sequences are LGHDT and YNNKEL (reference sequence). With V trimmed by 1 base and J by 7 bases, 2 bases remained unmatched. The CDR3 contains 13 residues. The DNA of the CDR3 is TGTGCCAGCAGCCAAGCCACAGGGGGTGGCTACACCTTC. It encodes CASSQATGGGYTF. Supplemented by reference TRBV3-1 and TRBJ1-2, the full variable domain reads DTAVSQTPKYLVTQMGNDKSIKCEQNLGHDTMYWYKQDSKKFLKIMFSYNNKELIINETVPNRFSPKSPDKAHLNLHINSLELGDSAVYFCASSQATGGGYTFGSGTRLTVV.

The CDR3 is CASEQGNTEAFF. Here the CDR3 DNA reads TGTGCCAGCGAACAGGGGAACACTGAAGCTTTCTTT. The chain links TRBV30 to TRBJ1-1; possible D gene TRBD1, 6 bases. The germline V gene encodes CDR1 GTSNPN and CDR2 SVGIG (reference sequence). The CDR3 has 12 amino acids. Trimming took 8 bases from V and 1 from J, leaving 11 bases between them.

The chain uses TRBV2 and TRBJ2-7; a possible D gene is TRBD2 (6 bases). The CDR3 runs 12 residues. Germline-derived CDR1 and CDR2 are SNHLY and FYNNEI. V lost 6 bases to trimming and J lost 12 bases, with 18 bases between them. In DNA form, the CDR3 reads TGTGCCAGCAGGTTAGACTCAGCGGGTGCGTACTTC. Its translation: CASRLDSAGAYF.

V usage is TRBV21-1 and J usage is TRBJ1-5; the table assigns TRBD1, which was not confirmed against the DNA. TRBV21-1 is a documented pseudogene. This CDR3 has 16 amino acids. CDR3 region: CASSKAESGTDQPQHF. The CDR3 bases are TGTGCCAGCAGCAAAGCCGAATCCGGGACCGATCAGCCCCAGCATTTT.